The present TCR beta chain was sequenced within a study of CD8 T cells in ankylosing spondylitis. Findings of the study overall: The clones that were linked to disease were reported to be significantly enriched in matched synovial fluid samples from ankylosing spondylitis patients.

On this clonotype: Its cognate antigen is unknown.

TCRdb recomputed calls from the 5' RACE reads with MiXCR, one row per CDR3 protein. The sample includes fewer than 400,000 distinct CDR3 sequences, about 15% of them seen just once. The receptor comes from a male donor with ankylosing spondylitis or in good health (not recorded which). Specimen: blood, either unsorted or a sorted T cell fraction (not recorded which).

This CDR3 is CASSPDLDWSSYEQYF. In DNA, the CDR3 is TGCGCCAGCAGTCCAGATTTAGACTGGAGCTCCTACGAGCAGTACTTC. The V gene is TRBV5-1, the J gene TRBJ2-7; D gene ambiguous. Germline lookup yields CDR1 SGHRS and CDR2 YFSETQ. Deletions cut 5 bases from V and 0 bases from J, with 18 bases between. The CDR3 has 16 residues.